Described below is a single T cell receptor (beta chain) sequence and its context. Its antigen is still unknown. Clones were sequenced by immunoSEQ multiplex PCR, and TCRdb holds only the in-frame ones, with some missing. The sample has some 2.4 million clones, 80% to 95% seen once. This specimen comes from a study of shared clonotypes between healthy human individuals. Study background: Three CD4 naive, three CD4 memory, two CD8 naive and one CD8 memory plate were used per donor.

Study-wide results and limits: Between a few donors, naive CD4 clonotypes were shared at a level of around 5.2%.

The length of the CDR3 is 16 residues. CDR1 and CDR2 (germline): SEHNR, FQNEAQ (reference sequence). After removal of 5 bases from V and 7 bases from J, the junction contained 8 bases not matched to a gene. Sample: naive CD4+ T cells from PBMCs. Subset indicated: CD45RA+ positively selected. V and J are TRBV7-9 and TRBJ1-4, with TRBD1 matching 12 bases. The clonotype was recovered from a man between 18 and 29 years old in good health. Some clones in this sample may be carry-over from other donors' samples. For the CDR3, the DNA is TGTGCCAGCAGCGTGGGGACAGGGGGCGCGGGTGAAAAACTGTTTTTT. Residues: CASSVGTGGAGEKLFF. The full variable domain, its missing parts supplied by reference TRBV7-9 and TRBJ1-4, is DTGVSQNPRHKITKRGQNVTFRCDPISEHNRLYWYRQTLGQGPEFLTYFQNEAQLEKSRLLSDRFSAERPKGSFSTLEIQRTEQGDSAMYLCASSVGTGGAGEKLFFGSGTQLSVL.